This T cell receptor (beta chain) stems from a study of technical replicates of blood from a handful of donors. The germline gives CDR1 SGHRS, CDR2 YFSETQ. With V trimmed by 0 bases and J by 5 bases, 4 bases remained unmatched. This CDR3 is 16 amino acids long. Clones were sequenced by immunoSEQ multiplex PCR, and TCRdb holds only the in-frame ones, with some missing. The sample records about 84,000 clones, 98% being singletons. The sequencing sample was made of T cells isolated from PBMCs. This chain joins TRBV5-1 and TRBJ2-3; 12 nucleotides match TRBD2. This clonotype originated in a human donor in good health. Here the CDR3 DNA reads TGCGCCAGCAGCTTGGCTAGCGGGGGGGCCGGAGATACGCAGTATTTT. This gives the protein CASSLASGGAGDTQYF.